The clone carrying this TCR beta chain was counted between two and nine times. These data come from a study of blood T cells in healthy people across ages. Germline assignment: CDR1 SGHTS and CDR2 YDEGEE. V lost 5 bases and J lost 7; bases outside the gene matches: 7. The CDR3 contains 13 residues. Primed by a sample-barcoded 5' primer and a J-beta primer mix, a second PCR proceeded for 7 to 11 cycles. TCRdb recomputed calls from the 5' RACE reads with MiXCR, one row per CDR3 protein. Of 600,000 to 850,000 distinct CDR3 sequences in the sample, 20% to 30% were seen once. These same records also appear under a second study, on T cells of mothers and their children. That source reports: Sample barcodes and 2-4 random nucleotides were added by the M1S primer of the second PCR.

The TCR was taken from a boy aged 5-17 years in good health. Sequenced input: blood. This rearrangement joins TRBV5-8 to TRBJ1-2, with 8 nucleotides matching TRBD1. CDR3 in DNA: TGTGCCAGCAGACCGGACAGGGACAGTGGCTACACCTTC. Amino acid sequence: CASRPDRDSGYTF.